The 15 T cell receptor beta chains given below trace back to one sample, sequenced in a study of cytomegalovirus exposure and HLA in healthy donors. Researchers ran the PCR with 60 Vbeta and 13 Jbeta primers. Measured with immunoSEQ multiplex PCR; TCRdb has only the in-frame clones, and not every one. This sample has some 160,000 clones, with 77% found just once. What was sequenced was PBMCs. The receptors originated from a woman in her twenties or thirties in good health and CMV-seronegative.

The chain uses TRBV9 and TRBJ2-3; the match to TRBD2 covers 7 bases. This CDR3 spans 16 amino acids. Germline loops: CDR1 SGDLS, CDR2 YYNGEE. J lost 3 bases, V lost 1 base, and 8 bases had no gene match. The CDR3 is CASSVRAGAETDTQYF. CDR3 bases: TGTGCCAGCAGCGTAAGGGCGGGAGCAGAGACAGATACGCAGTATTTT.

The rearrangement uses TRBV5-4 and TRBJ2-7; 8 positions match TRBD1. The germline gives CDR1 SGHNT, CDR2 YYREEE (reference sequence). Trimming removed 6 bases from V and 5 bases from J; junction bases left unmatched: 16. The CDR3 is 16 residues long. CDR3 protein: CASIPSPTGEPDEQYF. The CDR3 nucleotides are TGTGCCAGCATCCCTTCCCCGACAGGGGAACCTGACGAGCAGTACTTC.

V is TRBV25-1 and J is TRBJ2-7; 7 bases are shared with TRBD1. The CDR3 spans 16 residues. Germline CDR1 and CDR2: MGHDK and SYGVNS. V trimming: 5 bases; J trimming: 3 bases; junction bases outside the gene matches: 13. The DNA for the CDR3 is TGTGCCAGCAGTCCCCCGGGACAGTGGCCCGGCTACGAGCAGTACTTC. Translation: CASSPPGQWPGYEQYF.

As concerns this clone: One junction end does not reproduce the germline sequence, and a read error may be involved. The chain links TRBV29-1 to TRBJ1-2; tentative D call: TRBD1 (6 bases). There are 16 residues in the CDR3. The germline V gene has CDR1 SQVTM and CDR2 ANQGSEA. The CDR3: CSASVRDKAPSYGYPF. The CDR3 DNA reads TGCAGCGCTTCCGTCCGGGACAAGGCACCTTCCTATGGCTACCCCTTC.

The rearrangement links TRBV18 to TRBJ1-5; weak D call: TRBD1 (5 bases). V lost 1 base to trimming and J lost 1 base, with 11 bases between them. Germline V CDR1 and CDR2: KGHSH, LQKENI. This CDR3 spans 16 amino acids. The CDR3 spells CASSPRGGFSNQPQHF. CDR3 in DNA: TGTGCCAGCTCACCACGGGGGGGTTTCAGCAATCAGCCCCAGCATTTT. The variable domain in full, with the rest retrieved from reference TRBV18 and TRBJ1-5, is NAGVMQNPRHLVRRRGQEARLRCSPMKGHSHVYWYRQLPEEGLKFMVYLQKENIIDESGMPKERFSAEFPKEGPSILRIQQVVRGDSAAYFCASSPRGGFSNQPQHFGDGTRLSIL.

The sample holds one count of this clone. The rearrangement uses TRBV23-1 and TRBJ1-6, with 8 bases fitting TRBD1. TRBV23-1 is an ORF, with its function uncertain. This CDR3 has 14 residues. Trimming took 9 bases from V and 7 from J; bases not matched to a gene: 8. CDR3 sequence: CARDPDRENSPLHF. DNA of the CDR3: TGCGCCAGAGACCCGGACAGGGAAAATTCACCCCTCCACTTT.

The chain employs TRBV10-2 and TRBJ1-5; no firm D call. There are 13 residues in the CDR3. Per germline, CDR1 WSHSY and CDR2 SAAADI. V shed 10 bases and J shed 6 bases, with 16 bases lying between them. The CDR3 loop reads CATLSGTAQPQHF. The CDR3 region has the DNA TGCGCCACCCTCTCTGGAACAGCTCAGCCCCAGCATTTT.

The chain couples TRBV7-8 to TRBJ1-2; TRBD1 aligns across 9 bases. J lost 6 bases, V lost 5 bases, and 10 bases had no gene match. The CDR3 length is 15 residues. Germline V lookup: CDR1 SGHVS, CDR2 FQNEAQ. Here the CDR3 DNA reads TGTGCCAGCAGCCACCGGGACAGGGAAAACGATGGCTACACCTTC. Amino acids: CASSHRDRENDGYTF.

This chain joins TRBV4-2 and TRBJ2-7; 8 bases match TRBD1. V was pared by 6 bases and J by 0 bases, with 4 bases of the junction left unmatched. The CDR3 spans 14 residues. Per germline, CDR1 LGHNA and CDR2 YNFKEQ. CDR3 sequence: CASSKQGGSYEQYF. The CDR3 DNA sequence: TGTGCCAGCAGTAAACAGGGGGGCTCCTACGAGCAGTACTTC.

The V gene is TRBV5-4, the J gene TRBJ2-7; 9 bases fit TRBD1. Germline V gives CDR1 SGHNT, CDR2 YYREEE (reference sequence). The V gene end was trimmed by 4 bases and the J gene end by 5 bases; junction bases not matched to a gene: 7. The CDR3 contains 14 residues. The CDR3 is CASSPGTGRNEQYF. The CDR3 nucleotides read TGTGCCAGCAGCCCGGGGACAGGGAGGAACGAGCAGTACTTC.

The rearrangement uses TRBV7-9 and TRBJ1-1; the match to TRBD1 covers 10 bases. The CDR3 is made up of 15 amino acids. The ends lost 5 bases at V and 6 bases at J; junction bases unmatched: 9. Germline values: CDR1 SEHNR, CDR2 FQNEAQ (reference sequence). CDR3 coding DNA: TGTGCCAGCAGCGACCCGGGACAGGGGCAGGCTGAAGCTTTCTTT. It translates to CASSDPGQGQAEAFF.

This clone was counted only a few times. This chain links TRBV6-6 with TRBJ2-5, with 7 positions matching TRBD1. CDR3 length equals 13 residues. The germline gives CDR1 MNHNY, CDR2 SVGAGI (reference sequence). J was trimmed by 5 bases and V by 7 bases; bases with no gene match: 7. The CDR3, as DNA: TGTGCCAGCATAGGGGGCGCAAAGGAGACCCAGTACTTC. Translating it yields CASIGGAKETQYF.

The rearrangement links TRBV9 to TRBJ2-3; D is unclear. Germline loops: CDR1 SGDLS, CDR2 YYNGEE. The CDR3 loop spans 14 amino acids. Trimming shortened V by 0 bases and J by 5 bases, and 10 bases separated the two germline ends. This CDR3 is CASSVELRGDTQYF. The DNA for the CDR3 is TGTGCCAGCAGCGTAGAACTGCGTGGAGATACGCAGTATTTT.

The gene calls are TRBV28 and TRBJ2-7; 9 nucleotides align to TRBD2. Trimming removed 7 bases from V and 11 bases from J; junction bases left unmatched: 18. This CDR3 comprises 15 residues. Germline V gene lookup returns CDR1 MDHEN and CDR2 SYDVKM. The CDR3 DNA follows: TGTGCCAGCATCCCCCGCGGGCTAGCGGGGAGAGCGAAGTACTTC. Its translation is CASIPRGLAGRAKYF.

V and J are TRBV5-6 and TRBJ1-5; no clear D gene. V lost 4 bases and J lost 2, with 13 bases in between. This CDR3 is built from 15 residues. Germline assignment: CDR1 SGHDT and CDR2 YYEEEE. The CDR3 coding sequence is TGTGCCAGCAGCATCCGTTTGGGCGGCAATCAGCCCCAGCATTTT. It translates to CASSIRLGGNQPQHF.